This T cell receptor (beta chain) was found in a study of Ad26.COV2.S vaccination and SARS-CoV-2 variants. Notes on the study in general: Placebo recipients showed lower spike-specific TCR breadth than vaccinees. Using TCR breadth and depth analyses may have led to underestimated total T cell responses.

Produced via immunoSEQ multiplex PCR; TCRdb's table is partial and in-frame only. The table lists roughly 270,000 clones, around 87% of them singletons. The CDR3 length is 14 residues. Trimming shortened V by 5 bases and J by 4 bases, and 12 bases separated the two germline ends. Germline V gives CDR1 SGHNT, CDR2 YENEEA. Treatment reported: some 20 received Ad26.COV2.S at low or high dose, single or two shots; 5 received placebo; per-sample allocation not given. Sampling occurred on day 63 after the first vaccine or placebo injection. About this clone: Its matching antigen is unknown.

This chain uses TRBV11-3 with TRBJ2-1; D may be TRBD2 (6 bases). The sequenced sample was peripheral blood, obtained in a trial of Ad26.COV2.S vaccine versus placebo. This TCR came from a person between 18 and 59 years old who received the Ad26.COV2.S COVID-19 vaccine or a placebo. The CDR3 bases are TGTGCCAGCAGCCCTGCGGGGAGTTACAATGAGCAGTTCTTC. It specifies CASSPAGSYNEQFF.